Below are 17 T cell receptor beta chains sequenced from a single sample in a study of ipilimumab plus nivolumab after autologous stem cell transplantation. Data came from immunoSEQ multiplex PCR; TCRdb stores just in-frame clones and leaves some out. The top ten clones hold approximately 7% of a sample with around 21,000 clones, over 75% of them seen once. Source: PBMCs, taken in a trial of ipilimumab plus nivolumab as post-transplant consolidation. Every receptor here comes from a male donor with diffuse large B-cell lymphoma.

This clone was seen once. This CDR3 is CASRDVGKNTEAFF. Written as DNA, the CDR3 is TGCGCCAGCAGGGACGTCGGCAAGAACACTGAAGCTTTCTTT. V usage is TRBV4-1 and J usage is TRBJ1-1, with D hard to call. Germline loops: CDR1 MGHRA, CDR2 YSYEKL. V lost 6 bases and J lost 1, with 12 bases in between. The length of the CDR3 is 14 residues.

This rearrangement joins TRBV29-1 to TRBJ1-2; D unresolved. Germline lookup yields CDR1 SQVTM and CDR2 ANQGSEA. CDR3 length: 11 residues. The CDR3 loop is CTTQGSEGYTF. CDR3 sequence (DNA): TGCACCACGCAAGGGAGTGAGGGCTACACCTTC.

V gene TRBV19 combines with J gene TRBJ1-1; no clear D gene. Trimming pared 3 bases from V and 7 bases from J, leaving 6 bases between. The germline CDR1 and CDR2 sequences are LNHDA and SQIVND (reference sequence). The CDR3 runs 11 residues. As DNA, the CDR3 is TGTGCCAGTAGTATTGATATTGAAGCTTTCTTT. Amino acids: CASSIDIEAFF.

The CDR3 loop is CASSSDRDYNSPLHF. CDR3 sequence (DNA): TGTGCCAGCAGTTCAGACAGGGACTATAATTCACCCCTCCACTTT. The chain combines TRBV6-5 with TRBJ1-6; 7 bases are shared with TRBD1. V lost 4 bases to trimming and J lost 3 bases; unmatched junction nucleotides: 3. CDR1 is MNHEY and CDR2 is SVGAGI in the germline V gene. This CDR3 comprises 15 residues.

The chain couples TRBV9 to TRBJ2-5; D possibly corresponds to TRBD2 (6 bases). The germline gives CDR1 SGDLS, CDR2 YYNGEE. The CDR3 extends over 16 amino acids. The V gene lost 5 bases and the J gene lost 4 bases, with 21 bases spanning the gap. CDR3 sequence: CASRQRARNWTETQYF. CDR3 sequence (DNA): TGTGCCAGCAGGCAGCGGGCCCGTAACTGGACAGAGACCCAGTACTTC.

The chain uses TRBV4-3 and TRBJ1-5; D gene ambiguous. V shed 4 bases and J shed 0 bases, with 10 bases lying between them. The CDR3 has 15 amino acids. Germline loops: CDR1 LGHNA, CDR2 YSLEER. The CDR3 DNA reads TGCGCCAGCAGCCTAGATAAGGATAGCAATCAGCCCCAGCATTTT. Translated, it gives CASSLDKDSNQPQHF.

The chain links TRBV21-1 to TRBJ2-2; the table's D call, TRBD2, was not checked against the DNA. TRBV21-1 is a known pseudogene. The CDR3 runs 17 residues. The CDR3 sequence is CASSKGGGGWTNRELFF. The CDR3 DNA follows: TGTGCCAGCAGCAAAGGAGGGGGAGGGTGGACGAATAGGGAGCTGTTTTTT.

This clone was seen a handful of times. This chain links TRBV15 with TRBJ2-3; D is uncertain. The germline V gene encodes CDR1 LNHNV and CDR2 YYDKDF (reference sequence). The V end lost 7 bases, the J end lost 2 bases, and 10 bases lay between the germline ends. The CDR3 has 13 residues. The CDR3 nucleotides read TGTGCCACCAAGGATGGGAACACAGATACGCAGTATTTT. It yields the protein CATKDGNTDTQYF. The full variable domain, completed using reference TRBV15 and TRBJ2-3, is DAMVIQNPRYQVTQFGKPVTLSCSQTLNHNVMYWYQQKSSQAPKLLFHYYDKDFNNEADTPDNFQSRRPNTSFCFLDIRSPGLGDTAMYLCATKDGNTDTQYFGPGTRLTVL.

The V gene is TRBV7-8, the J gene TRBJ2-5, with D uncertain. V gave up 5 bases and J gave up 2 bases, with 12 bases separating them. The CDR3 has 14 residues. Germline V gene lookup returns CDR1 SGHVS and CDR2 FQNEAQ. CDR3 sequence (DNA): TGTGCCAGCAGCCCAGGCCCTGGACAAGAGACCCAGTACTTC. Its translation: CASSPGPGQETQYF.

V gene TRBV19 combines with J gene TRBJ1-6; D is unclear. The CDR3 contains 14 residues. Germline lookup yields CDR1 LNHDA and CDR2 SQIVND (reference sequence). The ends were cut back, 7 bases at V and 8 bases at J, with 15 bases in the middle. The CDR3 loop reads CASTGRRTDSPLHF. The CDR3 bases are TGTGCCAGTACAGGTCGACGCACGGATTCACCCCTCCACTTT.

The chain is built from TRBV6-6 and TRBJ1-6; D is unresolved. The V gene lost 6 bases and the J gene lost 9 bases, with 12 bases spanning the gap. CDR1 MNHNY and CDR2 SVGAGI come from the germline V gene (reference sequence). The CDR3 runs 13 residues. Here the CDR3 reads CASSILSGSPLHF. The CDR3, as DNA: TGTGCCAGCAGCATCCTTTCGGGTTCACCCCTCCACTTT.

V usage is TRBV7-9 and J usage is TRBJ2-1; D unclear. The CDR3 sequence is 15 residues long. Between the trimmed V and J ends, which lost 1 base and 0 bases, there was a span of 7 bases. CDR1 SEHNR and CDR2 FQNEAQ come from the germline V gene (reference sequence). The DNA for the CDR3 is TGTGCCAGCAGCTTAGACACCGGCTCCTACAATGAGCAGTTCTTC. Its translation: CASSLDTGSYNEQFF.

CDR3: CASRELAQETQYF. The CDR3 coding sequence is TGTGCCAGTCGGGAACTGGCCCAGGAGACCCAGTACTTC. The rearrangement uses TRBV19 and TRBJ2-5; perhaps TRBD2 as D (5 bases). The V and J ends lost 8 bases and 5 bases respectively, with 15 bases between them. The CDR3 length is 13 residues. Germline assignment: CDR1 LNHDA and CDR2 SQIVND (reference sequence).

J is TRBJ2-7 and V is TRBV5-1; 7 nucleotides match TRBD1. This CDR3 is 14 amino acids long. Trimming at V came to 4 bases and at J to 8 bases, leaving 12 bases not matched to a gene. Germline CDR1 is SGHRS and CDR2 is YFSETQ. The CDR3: CASSNRGTAQQQYF. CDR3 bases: TGCGCCAGCAGCAACAGGGGAACGGCTCAACAGCAGTACTTC.

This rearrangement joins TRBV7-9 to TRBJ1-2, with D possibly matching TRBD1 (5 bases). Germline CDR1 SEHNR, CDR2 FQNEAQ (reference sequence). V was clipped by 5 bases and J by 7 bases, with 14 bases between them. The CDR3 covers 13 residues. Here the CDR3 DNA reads TGTGCCAGCAGCCCGGACGGGGGAACTGGCTACACCTTC. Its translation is CASSPDGGTGYTF.

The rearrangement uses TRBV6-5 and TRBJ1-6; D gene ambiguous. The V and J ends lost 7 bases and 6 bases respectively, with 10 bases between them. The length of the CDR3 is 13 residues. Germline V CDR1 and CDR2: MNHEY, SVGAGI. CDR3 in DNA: TGTGCCAGCATGCAGGCCCGTAATTCACCCCTCCACTTT. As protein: CASMQARNSPLHF.

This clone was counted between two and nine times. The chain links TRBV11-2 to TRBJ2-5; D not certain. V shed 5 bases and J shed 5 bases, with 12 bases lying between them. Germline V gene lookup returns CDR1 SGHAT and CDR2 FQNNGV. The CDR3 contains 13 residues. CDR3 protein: CASSPTSHETQYF. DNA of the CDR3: TGTGCCAGCAGCCCAACCTCCCACGAGACCCAGTACTTC.